Following are 24 T cell receptor beta chains from one sample sequenced in a study of T cell clones after liver transplantation. Produced via immunoSEQ multiplex PCR; TCRdb's table is partial and in-frame only. Of 93,000 or so clones listed, about 80% are singletons. The sequences come from CD4+ T cells from blood, collected approximately 50 months after liver transplant. Receptors were obtained from a human patient who received a liver transplant. Some of the T cells may derive from the graft donor.

The genes are TRBV7-3 and TRBJ1-1, with 8 bases matching TRBD1. With 2 bases clipped from V and 1 base from J, the junction kept 0 bases outside the gene matches. From germline, CDR1 is SGHTA and CDR2 FQGTGA. This CDR3 region has 14 residues. CDR3 amino acids: CASSLGTGNTEAFF. The DNA for the CDR3 is TGTGCCAGCAGCTTAGGGACAGGGAACACTGAAGCTTTCTTT.

The J gene is TRBJ1-1, the V gene TRBV9; D remains ambiguous. V was shortened by 6 bases and J by 1 base, with 10 bases between the two germline ends. CDR3 length: 13 amino acids. Germline CDR1 and CDR2: SGDLS and YYNGEE. Here the CDR3 reads CASTSQPNTEAFF. DNA for the CDR3: TGTGCCAGCACTTCCCAACCGAACACTGAAGCTTTCTTT.

The chain couples TRBV5-1 to TRBJ2-3, with unresolved D. The CDR3 sequence is 15 residues long. Germline loops: CDR1 SGHRS, CDR2 YFSETQ. V was pared by 0 bases and J by 6 bases, with 14 bases between. The CDR3 protein is CASSLAALPGDTQYF. CDR3 coding DNA: TGCGCCAGCAGCTTGGCCGCACTCCCTGGGGATACGCAGTATTTT.

V is TRBV6-5 and J is TRBJ2-5; TRBD2 might be the D (5 bases). The germline V gene encodes CDR1 MNHEY and CDR2 SVGAGI. The germline V and J ends were trimmed by 0 bases and 5 bases, with 13 bases remaining between them. The CDR3 consists of 15 residues. The CDR3 is CASSYSRGLVETQYF. Written as DNA, the CDR3 is TGTGCCAGCAGTTACTCAAGAGGGCTAGTGGAGACCCAGTACTTC.

The chain carries TRBV7-2 and TRBJ2-1, with 9 bases aligning to TRBD1. This CDR3 spans 14 amino acids. Germline loops: CDR1 SGHTA, CDR2 FQGNSA. V lost 6 bases to trimming and J lost 6 bases; unmatched junction nucleotides: 6. The CDR3 DNA follows: TGTGCCAGCAGTCGACCGGGACAGGGCAATGAGCAGTTCTTC. Its protein is CASSRPGQGNEQFF.

This sequence joins TRBV15 and TRBJ2-1; 7 bases agree with TRBD2. V gave up 0 bases and J gave up 9 bases; unmatched junction bases: 11. Germline V gives CDR1 LNHNV, CDR2 YYDKDF (reference sequence). This CDR3 contains 16 residues. CDR3 nucleotides: TGTGCCACCAGCAGAGAACGGTGGGGGGGTAAGGGTGAGCAGTTCTTC. Translation gives CATSRERWGGKGEQFF.

CDR3 loop: CASSVERNTGELFF. The CDR3 nucleotides are TGTGCCAGCAGTGTTGAGAGAAACACCGGGGAGCTGTTTTTT. The chain recombines TRBV6-1 with TRBJ2-2; D not certain. Trimming took off 4 bases at V and 2 bases at J, with 8 bases between the two ends. This CDR3 spans 14 amino acids. Germline V gives CDR1 MNHNS, CDR2 SASEGT.

This clone was observed a few times. The CDR3 sequence is CASSLWVRGETQYF. CDR3 bases: TGTGCCAGCAGCTTGTGGGTCAGGGGAGAGACCCAGTACTTC. V usage is TRBV5-6 and J usage is TRBJ2-5; TRBD1 is a possible D gene (6 bases). The length of the CDR3 is 14 residues. Germline V gene data show CDR1 as SGHDT and CDR2 as YYEEEE. V shed 1 base and J shed 4 bases, with 11 bases lying between them.

The V and J genes are TRBV18 and TRBJ2-5, with a tentative D call TRBD1 (6 bases). The CDR3 runs 16 residues. Germline values: CDR1 KGHSH, CDR2 LQKENI. V was trimmed by 3 bases and J by 0 bases, leaving 14 bases between them. CDR3 sequence (DNA): TGTGCCAGCTCACCCGACAGGAAAAAATACCAAGAGACCCAGTACTTC. Translated, it gives CASSPDRKKYQETQYF.

J is TRBJ2-1 and V is TRBV11-2; 7 bases line up with TRBD2. Germline V lookup: CDR1 SGHAT, CDR2 FQNNGV. V was pared by 3 bases and J by 4 bases, with 6 bases of the junction left unmatched. The length of the CDR3 is 15 residues. CDR3 coding DNA: TGTGCCAGCAGCTTGTCCAGCGGGGAATACAATGAGCAGTTCTTC. Its translation: CASSLSSGEYNEQFF. The complete variable domain, with remaining parts taken from reference TRBV11-2 and TRBJ2-1, reads EAGVAQSPRYKIIEKRQSVAFWCNPISGHATLYWYQQILGQGPKLLIQFQNNGVVDDSQLPKDRFSAERLKGVDSTLKIQPAKLEDSAVYLCASSLSSGEYNEQFFGPGTRLTVL.

The gene calls are TRBV4-3 and TRBJ2-7; a possible D gene is TRBD1 (5 bases). The ends were cut back, 0 bases at V and 2 bases at J, with 14 bases in the middle. The germline gives CDR1 LGHNA, CDR2 YSLEER. The CDR3 extends over 16 amino acids. In nucleotides, the CDR3 is TGCGCCAGCAGCCAAGAAGTAGGGCAGGGAACCTACGAGCAGTACTTC. Translation gives CASSQEVGQGTYEQYF.

CDR3 DNA sequence: TGTGCCAGCAAGCAGGGCCGAGAGACCCAGTACTTC. Its translation: CASKQGRETQYF. V usage is TRBV6-5 and J usage is TRBJ2-5; tentatively, D is TRBD1 (5 bases). Germline-derived CDR1 and CDR2 are MNHEY and SVGAGI. V lost 7 bases, J lost 4 bases, and 10 bases lay in between. The CDR3 totals 12 residues.

This clone occurred once. The genes are TRBV7-9 and TRBJ2-7; no clear D gene. Trimming stripped 1 base from V and 0 bases from J, with 7 bases between. This CDR3 has 14 residues. Germline V gene data show CDR1 as SEHNR and CDR2 as FQNEAQ (reference sequence). The CDR3 DNA is TGTGCCAGCAGCTTAGGCACTGACTCCTACGAGCAGTACTTC. This codes for CASSLGTDSYEQYF.

This chain joins TRBV6-1 and TRBJ1-4; D is uncertain. V lost 2 bases and J 7 bases, leaving 11 bases between the germline ends. The CDR3 is made up of 14 amino acids. The germline V gene has CDR1 MNHNS and CDR2 SASEGT. The CDR3 DNA is TGTGCCAGCAGTGAACACCCGGGAAGTGAAAAACTGTTTTTT. This translates into CASSEHPGSEKLFF.

The rearrangement uses TRBV11-2 and TRBJ2-3; D is unresolved. The CDR3 spans 12 residues. Germline-derived CDR1 and CDR2 are SGHAT and FQNNGV. The V and J ends lost 6 bases and 4 bases respectively, with 8 bases between them. In nucleotides, the CDR3 is TGTGCCAGCAGTTCCGGCTCAGATACGCAGTATTTT. This translates into CASSSGSDTQYF.

This clone was counted between two and nine times. The chain has TRBV9 and TRBJ2-7; 7 nucleotides line up with TRBD1. Germline values: CDR1 SGDLS, CDR2 YYNGEE. V lost 2 bases, J lost 5 bases, and 7 bases stayed unmatched. CDR3 length: 14 amino acids. The CDR3 reads CASSVRIQGDEQYF. The CDR3 nucleotides read TGTGCCAGCAGCGTCCGTATTCAGGGGGACGAGCAGTACTTC.

The chain couples TRBV6-5 to TRBJ2-1; 7 bases agree with TRBD2. The ends lost 8 bases at V and 4 bases at J; junction bases unmatched: 11. Germline loops: CDR1 MNHEY, CDR2 SVGAGI. CDR3 length: 15 residues. The CDR3 bases are TGTGCCAGCGGTGCCAGGCGGGGGATTTACAATGAGCAGTTCTTC. Its protein product is CASGARRGIYNEQFF.

The gene calls are TRBV27 and TRBJ2-7, with 11 bases identical to TRBD2. There are 19 residues in the CDR3. Looked up from germline, CDR1 is MNHEY and CDR2 is SMNVEV (reference sequence). V lost 0 bases and J lost 3; bases outside the gene matches: 13. The CDR3 spells CASSLSRGASGGTGYEQYF. The DNA of the CDR3 is TGTGCCAGCAGTTTATCGCGGGGCGCTAGCGGGGGGACGGGCTACGAGCAGTACTTC.

The J gene is TRBJ2-5, the V gene TRBV18; D call uncertain. The CDR3 extends over 11 amino acids. V lost 6 bases and J 5 bases, leaving 7 bases between the germline ends. Per germline, CDR1 KGHSH and CDR2 LQKENI. The CDR3 is CASSKGETQYF. CDR3 sequence (DNA): TGTGCCAGCTCCAAGGGCGAGACCCAGTACTTC.

The gene calls are TRBV6-6 and TRBJ2-7; D call uncertain. Germline assignment: CDR1 MNHNY and CDR2 SVGAGI (reference sequence). The germline V and J ends were trimmed by 4 bases and 3 bases, with 4 bases remaining between them. The CDR3 is 11 residues long. The CDR3 spells CASSFLYEQYF. The CDR3 DNA sequence: TGTGCCAGCAGTTTCCTCTACGAGCAGTACTTC.

The CDR3 sequence is CASSKRRGEGYEKLFF. The DNA of the CDR3 is TGTGCCAGCAGCAAAAGGAGGGGGGAAGGATATGAAAAACTGTTTTTT. The V call is TRBV21-1, the J call TRBJ1-4. TRBV21-1 is classified as a pseudogene. The CDR3 has 16 residues.

The chain links TRBV6-5 to TRBJ1-4; D remains unclear. This CDR3 region has 14 residues. Germline CDR1 reads MNHEY; CDR2 reads SVGAGI. The V and J ends lost 6 bases and 8 bases respectively, with 16 bases between them. This CDR3 reads CASSHGEAREKLFF. CDR3 in DNA: TGTGCCAGCAGCCACGGAGAAGCTCGGGAAAAACTGTTTTTT.

The CDR3 bases are TGTGCCAGCAAGGAGGTAACGGGAGGGTGGTTGGAGAATGAGCAGTTCTTC. Translating it yields CASKEVTGGWLENEQFF. The chain employs TRBV27 and TRBJ2-1; TRBD2 aligns across 8 bases. There are 17 residues in the CDR3. CDR1 MNHEY and CDR2 SMNVEV come from the germline V gene (reference sequence). The V and J ends lost 7 bases and 7 bases, in that order; junction bases with no gene match: 18.

The table lists this clone with a count of one. This chain links TRBV7-9 with TRBJ1-5; 7 nucleotides align to TRBD1. V lost 5 bases, J lost 0 bases, and 1 base stayed unmatched. The CDR3 is made up of 14 amino acids. CDR1 and CDR2 (germline): SEHNR, FQNEAQ (reference sequence). The CDR3 bases are TGTGCCAGCAGCCGGGACAGTAGCAATCAGCCCCAGCATTTT. Its translation: CASSRDSSNQPQHF. Variable domain in full (rest from reference TRBV7-9 and TRBJ1-5): DTGVSQNPRHKITKRGQNVTFRCDPISEHNRLYWYRQTLGQGPEFLTYFQNEAQLEKSRLLSDRFSAERPKGSFSTLEIQRTEQGDSAMYLCASSRDSSNQPQHFGDGTRLSIL.